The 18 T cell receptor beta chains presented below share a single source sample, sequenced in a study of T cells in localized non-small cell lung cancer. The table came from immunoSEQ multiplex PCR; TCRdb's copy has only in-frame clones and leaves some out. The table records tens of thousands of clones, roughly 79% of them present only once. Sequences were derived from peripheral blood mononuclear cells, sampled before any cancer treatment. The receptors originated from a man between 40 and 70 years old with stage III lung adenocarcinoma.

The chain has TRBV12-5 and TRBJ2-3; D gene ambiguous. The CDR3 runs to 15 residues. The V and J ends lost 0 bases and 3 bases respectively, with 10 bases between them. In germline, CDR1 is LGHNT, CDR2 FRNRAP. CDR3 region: CASGLVGFRTDTQYF. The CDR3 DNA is TGTGCTAGTGGTTTGGTTGGGTTTCGGACAGATACGCAGTATTTT.

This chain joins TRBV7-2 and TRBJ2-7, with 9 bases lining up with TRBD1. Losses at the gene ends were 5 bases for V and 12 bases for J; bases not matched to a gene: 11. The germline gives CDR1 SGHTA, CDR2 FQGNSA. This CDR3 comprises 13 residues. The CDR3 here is CASSTSRDRVRYF. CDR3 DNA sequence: TGTGCCAGCAGCACCTCCCGGGACAGGGTAAGGTACTTC.

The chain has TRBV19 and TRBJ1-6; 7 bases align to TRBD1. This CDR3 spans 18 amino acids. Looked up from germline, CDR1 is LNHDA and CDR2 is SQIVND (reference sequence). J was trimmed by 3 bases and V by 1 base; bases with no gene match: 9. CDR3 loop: CASSIAQGSAFYNSPLHF. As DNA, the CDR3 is TGTGCCAGTAGTATAGCACAGGGGAGTGCCTTCTATAATTCACCCCTCCACTTT.

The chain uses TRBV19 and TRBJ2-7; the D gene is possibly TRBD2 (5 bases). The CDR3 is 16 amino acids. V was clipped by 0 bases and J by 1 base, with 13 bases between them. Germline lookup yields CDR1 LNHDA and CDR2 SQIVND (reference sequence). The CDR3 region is CASSIDDTRSSYEQYF. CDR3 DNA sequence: TGTGCCAGTAGTATAGATGACACTAGATCTTCCTACGAGCAGTACTTC.

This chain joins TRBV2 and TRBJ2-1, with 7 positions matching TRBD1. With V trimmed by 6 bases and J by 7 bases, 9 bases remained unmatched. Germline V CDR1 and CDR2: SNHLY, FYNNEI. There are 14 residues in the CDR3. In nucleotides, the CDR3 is TGTGCCAGCAGCCCGGACAGGCAATTGAATGAGCAGTTCTTC. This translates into CASSPDRQLNEQFF.

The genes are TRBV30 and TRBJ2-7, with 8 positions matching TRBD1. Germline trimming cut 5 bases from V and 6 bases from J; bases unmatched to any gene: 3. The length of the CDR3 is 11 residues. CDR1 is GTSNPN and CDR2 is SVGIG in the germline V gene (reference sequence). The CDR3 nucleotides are TGTGCCTGGCGACAGGGGCGCGAGCAGTACTTC. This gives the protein CAWRQGREQYF.

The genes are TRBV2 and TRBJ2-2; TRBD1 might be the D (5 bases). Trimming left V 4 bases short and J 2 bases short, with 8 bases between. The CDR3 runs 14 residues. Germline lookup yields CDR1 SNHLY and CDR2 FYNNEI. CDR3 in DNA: TGTGCCAGCAGTGTTACAGGCAACACCGGGGAGCTGTTTTTT. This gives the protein CASSVTGNTGELFF.

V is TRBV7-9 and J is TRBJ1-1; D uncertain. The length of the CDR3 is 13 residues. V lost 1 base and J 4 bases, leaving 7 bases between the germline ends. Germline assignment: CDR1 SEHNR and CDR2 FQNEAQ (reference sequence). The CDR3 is CASSLEGLTEAFF. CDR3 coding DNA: TGTGCCAGCAGCTTAGAAGGCCTCACTGAAGCTTTCTTT.

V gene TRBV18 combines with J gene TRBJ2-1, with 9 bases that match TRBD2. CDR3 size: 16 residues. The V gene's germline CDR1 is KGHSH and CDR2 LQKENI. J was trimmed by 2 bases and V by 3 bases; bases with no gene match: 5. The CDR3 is CASSPLAGSPYNEQFF. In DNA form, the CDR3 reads TGTGCCAGCTCACCTCTAGCGGGGAGCCCCTACAATGAGCAGTTCTTC.

The CDR3 nucleotides read TGTGCCAGCAGCCATATACTTAGTACAGGGGGTCGTGGCTACGAGCAGTACTTC. Amino acids: CASSHILSTGGRGYEQYF. This chain joins TRBV11-2 and TRBJ2-7; TRBD1 matches at 8 bases. The ends lost 5 bases at V and 3 bases at J; junction bases unmatched: 18. Germline V lookup: CDR1 SGHAT, CDR2 FQNNGV. The CDR3 loop spans 18 amino acids.

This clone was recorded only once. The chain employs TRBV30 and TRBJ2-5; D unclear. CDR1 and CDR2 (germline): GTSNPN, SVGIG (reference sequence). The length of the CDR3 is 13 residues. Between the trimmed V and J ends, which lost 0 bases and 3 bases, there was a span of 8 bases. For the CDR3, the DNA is TGTGCCTGGAGTGTCGGCGATAAAGAGACCCAGTACTTC. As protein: CAWSVGDKETQYF.

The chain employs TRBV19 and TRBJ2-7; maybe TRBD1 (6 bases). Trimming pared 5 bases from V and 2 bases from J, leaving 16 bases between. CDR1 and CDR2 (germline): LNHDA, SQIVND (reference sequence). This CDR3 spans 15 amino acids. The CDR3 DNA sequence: TGTGCCAGTAGTGCCAGGGGTCTCGATCCCTACGAGCAGTACTTC. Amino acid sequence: CASSARGLDPYEQYF.

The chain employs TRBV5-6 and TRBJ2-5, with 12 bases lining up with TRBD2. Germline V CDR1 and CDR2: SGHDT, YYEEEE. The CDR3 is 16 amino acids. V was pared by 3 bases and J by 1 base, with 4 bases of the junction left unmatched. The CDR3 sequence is CASSWGLAGLQETQYF. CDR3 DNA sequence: TGTGCCAGCAGCTGGGGACTAGCGGGTCTCCAAGAGACCCAGTACTTC.

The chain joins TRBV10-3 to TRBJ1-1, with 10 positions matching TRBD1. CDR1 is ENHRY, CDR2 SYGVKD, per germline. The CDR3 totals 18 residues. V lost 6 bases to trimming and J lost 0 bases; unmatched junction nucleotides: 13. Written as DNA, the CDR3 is TGTGCCATCAGCGACCCCTGGACAGGGGGTCTTATGAACACTGAAGCTTTCTTT. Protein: CAISDPWTGGLMNTEAFF.

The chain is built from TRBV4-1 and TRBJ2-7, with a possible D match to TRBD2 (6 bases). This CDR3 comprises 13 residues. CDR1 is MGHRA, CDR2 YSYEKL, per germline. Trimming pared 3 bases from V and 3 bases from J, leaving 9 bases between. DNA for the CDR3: TGCGCCAGCAGCCACTCGGAGGGCTACGAGCAGTACTTC. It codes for CASSHSEGYEQYF.

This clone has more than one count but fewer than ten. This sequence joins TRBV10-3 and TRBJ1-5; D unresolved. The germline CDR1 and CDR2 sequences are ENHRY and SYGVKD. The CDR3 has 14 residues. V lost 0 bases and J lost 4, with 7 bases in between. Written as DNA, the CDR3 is TGTGCCATCAGTGAGTCTTTAGGGAATCAGCCCCAGCATTTT. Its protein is CAISESLGNQPQHF.

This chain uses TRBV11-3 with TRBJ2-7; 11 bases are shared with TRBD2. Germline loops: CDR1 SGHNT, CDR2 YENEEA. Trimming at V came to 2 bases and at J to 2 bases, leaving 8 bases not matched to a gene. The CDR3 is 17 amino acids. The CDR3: CASSLIAGGEATYEQYF. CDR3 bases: TGTGCCAGCAGCTTAATAGCGGGGGGGGAAGCGACCTACGAGCAGTACTTC.

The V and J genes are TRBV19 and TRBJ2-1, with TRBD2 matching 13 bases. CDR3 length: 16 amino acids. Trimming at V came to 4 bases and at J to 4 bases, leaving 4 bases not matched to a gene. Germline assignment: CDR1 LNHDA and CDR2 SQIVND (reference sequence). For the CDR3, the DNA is TGTGCCAGTAGTAGGACTAGCGGGGGCCTTTACAATGAGCAGTTCTTC. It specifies CASSRTSGGLYNEQFF.